This entry lists 26 T cell receptor beta chains sequenced from one sample in a study of blood T cell repertoires in COVID-19. The method was immunoSEQ multiplex PCR; TCRdb's version includes in-frame clones alone and lacks a portion of them. The data show some 190,000 clones, more than 75% seen once. The specimen sequenced was PBMCs or T cells enriched from blood (not recorded which). Receptor source: a woman aged 45-65 years with acute COVID-19.

The chain combines TRBV5-1 with TRBJ2-5, with D tentatively TRBD1 (6 bases). CDR3 length equals 14 residues. Between the trimmed V and J ends, which lost 0 bases and 2 bases, there was a span of 8 bases. CDR1 and CDR2 from the germline V gene are SGHRS and YFSETQ. For the CDR3, the DNA is TGCGCCAGCAGCTTGGGGACAGCTCAAGAGACCCAGTACTTC. Residues: CASSLGTAQETQYF.

The V and J genes are TRBV2 and TRBJ1-4; D remains unclear. Trimming removed 7 bases at V and 8 bases at J, with 17 bases between. Germline CDR1 is SNHLY and CDR2 is FYNNEI. The CDR3 consists of 14 residues. CDR3 sequence: CASITEATGEKLFF. As DNA, the CDR3 is TGTGCCAGCATTACTGAAGCGACGGGAGAAAAACTGTTTTTT.

The CDR3 bases are TGTGCCAGCAGCTTTGGGCGCCAGGGAAACACCATATATTTT. It is translated as CASSFGRQGNTIYF. The gene calls are TRBV13 and TRBJ1-3, with unresolved D. The length of the CDR3 is 14 residues. Germline values: CDR1 PRHDT, CDR2 FYEKMQ (reference sequence). Trimming took off 3 bases at V and 4 bases at J, with 10 bases between the two ends.

The J gene is TRBJ1-2, the V gene TRBV6-1, with D unresolved. The V end lost 2 bases, the J end lost 11 bases, and 15 bases lay between the germline ends. The CDR3 totals 13 residues. Germline CDR1 and CDR2: MNHNS and SASEGT. CDR3: CASSERGRLGYTF. CDR3 bases: TGTGCCAGCAGTGAAAGAGGGAGGTTGGGTTACACCTTC.

The V gene is TRBV5-4, the J gene TRBJ1-3; 9 bases match TRBD1. The junction had 3 bases not matched to a gene; V was cut back by 0 bases and J by 2 bases. The germline V gene encodes CDR1 SGHNT and CDR2 YYREEE (reference sequence). CDR3 length: 16 amino acids. CDR3 in amino acids: CASSLGGQGAGNTIYF. The CDR3, as DNA: TGTGCCAGCAGCTTGGGGGGACAGGGAGCTGGAAACACCATATATTTT.

The rearrangement joins TRBV4-1 to TRBJ2-6, with 9 bases that match TRBD1. V shed 3 bases and J 0 bases; nucleotides not matched to a gene: 18. This CDR3 contains 22 residues. The germline gives CDR1 MGHRA, CDR2 YSYEKL. The CDR3 nucleotides are TGCGCCAGCAGCCAGCATGACATTGGACAGGGGCGACCCTACTCTGGGGCCAACGTCCTGACTTTC. Amino acids: CASSQHDIGQGRPYSGANVLTF.

On this clone: Other DNA sequences in this specimen translate into the identical CDR3. This chain joins TRBV28 and TRBJ1-6; TRBD1 aligns across 11 bases. The CDR3 covers 13 residues. The ends lost 6 bases at V and 9 bases at J; junction bases unmatched: 1. The V gene's germline CDR1 is MDHEN and CDR2 SYDVKM. Here the CDR3 DNA reads TGTGCCAGCAGGGGACAGGGGGGTTCACCCCTCCACTTT. It translates to CASRGQGGSPLHF. Filled out from reference TRBV28 and TRBJ1-6, the complete variable domain reads DVKVTQSSRYLVKRTGEKVFLECVQDMDHENMFWYRQDPGLGLRLIYFSYDVKMKEKGDIPEGYSVSREKKERFSLILESASTNQTSMYLCASRGQGGSPLHFGNGTRLTVT.

This clone was seen a few times. V usage is TRBV10-2 and J usage is TRBJ2-7, with 7 bases identical to TRBD1. V lost 3 bases and J lost 5; bases outside the gene matches: 4. The CDR3 is 13 residues long. Germline values: CDR1 WSHSY, CDR2 SAAADI. CDR3 in amino acids: CASSEGTDHEQYV. CDR3 nucleotides: TGCGCCAGCAGTGAAGGGACAGACCACGAGCAGTACGTC.

This sequence joins TRBV19 and TRBJ2-4; 7 bases are a match to TRBD1. The CDR3 contains 13 residues. Germline CDR1 reads LNHDA; CDR2 reads SQIVND (reference sequence). Trimming took 10 bases from V and 5 from J; bases not matched to a gene: 8. The CDR3 bases are TGTGCCACCGGGACAGCAATTGAAAACATTCAGTACTTC. Translation: CATGTAIENIQYF.

The V gene is TRBV30, the J gene TRBJ2-7; TRBD1 is a possible D gene (6 bases). V was cut by 5 bases and J by 3 bases, with 11 bases left in between. The CDR3 contains 12 residues. Germline lookup yields CDR1 GTSNPN and CDR2 SVGIG (reference sequence). CDR3 sequence reads: CAWARTDYEQYV. The DNA of the CDR3 is TGTGCCTGGGCCCGGACAGACTACGAGCAGTACGTC.

The rearrangement links TRBV7-8 to TRBJ2-5, with no clear D. The CDR3 has 14 amino acids. The germline V gene has CDR1 SGHVS and CDR2 FQNEAQ. The ends were cut back, 4 bases at V and 1 base at J, with 10 bases in the middle. This CDR3 reads CASSSTELQETQYF. Here the CDR3 DNA reads TGTGCCAGCAGCTCTACAGAGCTCCAAGAGACCCAGTACTTC.

This clone occurred a few times. V is TRBV6-5 and J is TRBJ2-3; weak D call: TRBD2 (7 bases). Per germline, CDR1 MNHEY and CDR2 SVGAGI. The CDR3 is 15 residues long. V gave up 6 bases and J gave up 0 bases, with 13 bases separating them. The CDR3 DNA reads TGTGCCAGCAGCCCACGGGGGGCCAGCACAGATACGCAGTATTTT. This translates into CASSPRGASTDTQYF.

This clone was seen a few times. The chain couples TRBV6-2 or TRBV6-3 to TRBJ1-2, with D possibly being TRBD1 (5 bases). The V end was cut by 5 bases, the J end by 4 bases, with 14 bases between. The CDR3 is 14 amino acids. Germline V gene sequence: CDR1 MNHEY, CDR2 SVGEGT. The CDR3, as DNA: TGTGCCAGCAGTCTGAGACAGAGAAGCTATGGCTACACCTTC. Residues: CASSLRQRSYGYTF.

The gene calls are TRBV5-1 and TRBJ1-1; D unclear. CDR1 is SGHRS and CDR2 is YFSETQ in the germline V gene. The CDR3 has 15 amino acids. The V gene lost 0 bases and the J gene lost 6 bases, with 15 bases spanning the gap. CDR3 loop: CASSLVFRSGSEAFF. The CDR3 DNA reads as TGCGCCAGCAGCTTGGTTTTTAGGTCGGGGTCTGAAGCTTTCTTT.

The J gene is TRBJ1-1, the V gene TRBV18, with TRBD1 identical over 7 bases. With 3 bases clipped from V and 6 bases from J, the junction kept 4 bases outside the gene matches. Germline values: CDR1 KGHSH, CDR2 LQKENI. This CDR3 is built from 13 residues. CDR3 sequence (DNA): TGTGCCAGCTCACCCCCGAGGGGGCCTGAAGCTTTCTTT. This codes for CASSPPRGPEAFF.

The gene calls are TRBV6-5 and TRBJ1-1; 7 bases fit TRBD1. V gave up 7 bases and J gave up 10 bases; unmatched junction bases: 18. Germline V gives CDR1 MNHEY, CDR2 SVGAGI. This CDR3 region has 15 residues. The CDR3 spells CASNRGGDSRWGAFF. The CDR3 DNA reads as TGTGCCAGCAACAGAGGTGGGGACAGCCGATGGGGAGCTTTCTTT.

This chain connects TRBV19 to TRBJ2-3, with 8 bases aligning to TRBD2. With 6 bases clipped from V and 3 bases from J, the junction kept 11 bases outside the gene matches. Germline V CDR1 and CDR2: LNHDA, SQIVND (reference sequence). This CDR3 comprises 16 residues. This chain's CDR3 is CASRDPGRGDTDTQYF. As DNA, the CDR3 is TGTGCCAGTAGGGACCCAGGGCGGGGGGATACAGATACGCAGTATTTT.

This clone has at least ten counts. V and J are TRBV27 and TRBJ2-1; 9 nucleotides match TRBD2. CDR3 size: 14 residues. The V and J ends lost 3 bases and 8 bases, in that order; junction bases with no gene match: 5. Looked up from germline, CDR1 is MNHEY and CDR2 is SMNVEV (reference sequence). The CDR3 coding sequence is TGTGCCAGCAGTTTGCGGGGGGGCGGAGATGAGCAGTTCTTC. Translated: CASSLRGGGDEQFF.

V is TRBV4-1 and J is TRBJ1-6, with D perhaps TRBD1 (5 bases). V gave up 1 base and J gave up 6 bases, with 13 bases separating them. This CDR3 region has 16 residues. Germline values: CDR1 MGHRA, CDR2 YSYEKL. The CDR3 nucleotides are TGCGCCAGCAGCCAAGGTCCCGGCAGGGCTAATTCACCCCTCCACTTT. It codes for CASSQGPGRANSPLHF.

This sequence joins TRBV24-1 and TRBJ2-1; weak D call: TRBD2 (6 bases). In germline, CDR1 is KGHDR, CDR2 SFDVKD. V shed 8 bases and J shed 7 bases, with 14 bases lying between them. The CDR3 has 13 residues. CDR3 DNA: TGTGCCACCAAGGAGGCGGGGCTGAATGAGCAGTTCTTC. Translated: CATKEAGLNEQFF.

The V gene is TRBV27, the J gene TRBJ2-5; the D gene is possibly TRBD1 (6 bases). The V and J ends lost 8 bases and 5 bases respectively, with 18 bases between them. CDR1 and CDR2 (germline): MNHEY, SMNVEV (reference sequence). This CDR3 comprises 14 residues. The chain's CDR3 is CASQRWGRGETQYF. CDR3 nucleotides: TGTGCCAGCCAAAGGTGGGGGCGCGGGGAGACCCAGTACTTC.

This clone came up a few times. The CDR3 is CASSWGTGGLNMDTQYF. DNA of the CDR3: TGTGCCAGCAGCTGGGGAACGGGGGGGCTTAATATGGATACGCAGTATTTT. V and J are TRBV5-8 and TRBJ2-3; 8 positions agree with TRBD2. The germline gives CDR1 SGHTS, CDR2 YDEGEE. Trimming at V came to 3 bases and at J to 6 bases, leaving 15 bases not matched to a gene. The CDR3 contains 17 residues.

This clone came up a few times. The chain links TRBV19 to TRBJ2-1; 7 nucleotides line up with TRBD2. Unmatched junction bases numbered 15, after V lost 1 base and J lost 6 bases. The CDR3 contains 18 residues. Per germline, CDR1 LNHDA and CDR2 SQIVND (reference sequence). The CDR3 sequence is CASSIGLAAPLGGNEQFF. CDR3 nucleotides: TGTGCCAGTAGTATAGGTCTAGCGGCACCGCTGGGAGGCAATGAGCAGTTCTTC.

V is TRBV6-5 and J is TRBJ1-5, with 8 positions matching TRBD1. CDR1 and CDR2 from the germline V gene are MNHEY and SVGAGI. This CDR3 contains 14 residues. V lost 6 bases to trimming and J lost 7 bases; unmatched junction nucleotides: 8. The CDR3 is CASSQTGERQPQHF. The DNA for the CDR3 is TGTGCCAGCAGCCAGACAGGGGAAAGACAGCCCCAGCATTTT.

The chain employs TRBV5-5 and TRBJ2-1; 16 nucleotides line up with TRBD2. V dropped 4 bases and J dropped 12; count of bases not matched to a gene: 7. The CDR3 extends over 15 amino acids. The germline V gene encodes CDR1 SGHKS and CDR2 YYEKEE (reference sequence). The CDR3 DNA follows: TGTGCCAGCAGCATTGGGACTAGCGGGGGGGCTTGGCAGTTCTTC. Translated, it gives CASSIGTSGGAWQFF.

The CDR3 region has the DNA TGTGCCACTGGATCTTCAGGGCGCGAGCAGTACGTC. Its translation: CATGSSGREQYV. V usage is TRBV27 and J usage is TRBJ2-7, with a weak D call TRBD1 (5 bases). Looked up from germline, CDR1 is MNHEY and CDR2 is SMNVEV (reference sequence). CDR3 length equals 12 residues. With 10 bases removed from V and 6 bases from J, the gap between germline ends came to 16 bases.